Shown below are 20 T cell receptor beta chains from a single sample sequenced in a study of T cell responses to AZD1222 COVID-19 vaccine. Profiled with immunoSEQ multiplex PCR; TCRdb holds only in-frame clones, not every one. The repertoire holds some 150,000 clones, with 75% to 95% as singletons. The sample here was peripheral blood, taken 28 days after the second AZD1222 dose. The receptors derive from an adult who received the AZD1222 COVID-19 vaccine.

The chain employs TRBV4-1 and TRBJ2-1, with 13 bases aligning to TRBD2. J gave up 6 bases and V 2 bases, and 4 bases lay outside the gene matches. The CDR3 is made up of 16 amino acids. Germline V gene lookup returns CDR1 MGHRA and CDR2 YSYEKL. CDR3 DNA: TGCGCCAGCAGCCAACGGACTAGCGGGAGCCGCAATGAGCAGTTCTTC. Its translation: CASSQRTSGSRNEQFF.

This clone was observed a handful of times. This chain joins TRBV6-5 and TRBJ1-1; the D is unclear. V lost 5 bases to trimming and J lost 7 bases, with 14 bases between them. This CDR3 contains 13 residues. The germline V gene encodes CDR1 MNHEY and CDR2 SVGAGI. The chain's CDR3 is CASSRSQWVEAFF. Written as DNA, the CDR3 is TGTGCCAGCAGTCGAAGTCAATGGGTTGAAGCTTTCTTT.

The chain carries TRBV3-1 (or the pseudogene TRBV3-2) and TRBJ1-2, with D possibly being TRBD1 (6 bases). Trimming removed 0 bases at V and 4 bases at J, with 9 bases between. The germline CDR1 and CDR2 sequences are LGHDT and YNNKEL (reference sequence). The CDR3 runs 14 residues. CDR3 sequence reads: CASSQERGGYGYTF. The CDR3 DNA follows: TGTGCCAGCAGCCAAGAAAGAGGGGGCTATGGCTACACCTTC.

This clone was picked up one time. The gene calls are TRBV4-1 and TRBJ1-3; D gene ambiguous. V was trimmed by 1 base and J by 4 bases, leaving 5 bases between them. The CDR3 covers 13 residues. The germline CDR1 and CDR2 sequences are MGHRA and YSYEKL. CDR3 residues: CASSQVGGNTIYF. CDR3 DNA: TGCGCCAGCAGCCAAGTAGGGGGAAACACCATATATTTT.

The chain links TRBV6-5 to TRBJ1-2; D is ambiguous. The CDR3 has 12 amino acids. Looked up from germline, CDR1 is MNHEY and CDR2 is SVGAGI. Trimming shortened V by 5 bases and J by 8 bases, and 12 bases separated the two germline ends. The CDR3 bases are TGTGCCAGCAGTCCCGACCTCTGGGGCTACACCTTC. Its protein is CASSPDLWGYTF.

The chain recombines TRBV10-3 with TRBJ2-1, with TRBD2 identical over 9 bases. The CDR3 spans 16 residues. V gave up 0 bases and J gave up 5 bases; unmatched junction bases: 5. Germline values: CDR1 ENHRY, CDR2 SYGVKD. The CDR3 here is CAISESSSGANNEQFF. DNA for the CDR3: TGTGCCATCAGTGAGTCCTCTAGCGGGGCAAACAATGAGCAGTTCTTC.

The chain recombines TRBV30 with TRBJ2-7; D is possibly TRBD1 (6 bases). This CDR3 spans 12 amino acids. Trimming took off 7 bases at V and 2 bases at J, with 12 bases between the two ends. Germline V gives CDR1 GTSNPN, CDR2 SVGIG (reference sequence). The CDR3 coding sequence is TGTGCCTACCGGGACACCACCTACGAGCAGTACTTC. Translation gives CAYRDTTYEQYF.

The chain employs TRBV4-1 and TRBJ2-5; TRBD2 agrees at 9 bases. This CDR3 is built from 16 residues. With V trimmed by 0 bases and J by 4 bases, 6 bases remained unmatched. Germline lookup yields CDR1 MGHRA and CDR2 YSYEKL. CDR3: CASSQDAGGPRETQYF. The CDR3 bases are TGCGCCAGCAGCCAAGATGCGGGAGGGCCTCGAGAGACCCAGTACTTC.

The V gene is TRBV7-9, the J gene TRBJ2-3; 7 bases line up with TRBD2. The CDR3 contains 13 residues. Losses at the gene ends were 1 base for V and 10 bases for J; bases not matched to a gene: 5. The germline gives CDR1 SEHNR, CDR2 FQNEAQ (reference sequence). The CDR3 region has the DNA TGTGCCAGCAGCTTAGGGACGGGAGGAGCGCAGTATTTT. Translated, it gives CASSLGTGGAQYF.

V is TRBV7-9 and J is TRBJ1-1; TRBD1 might be the D (5 bases). Germline V gives CDR1 SEHNR, CDR2 FQNEAQ (reference sequence). This CDR3 has 14 amino acids. Trimming cost V 2 bases and J 1 base, with 8 bases left between them. CDR3 region: CASSLPGRNTEAFF. CDR3 sequence (DNA): TGTGCCAGCAGCTTACCAGGGCGGAACACTGAAGCTTTCTTT.

This rearrangement joins TRBV27 to TRBJ2-7, with D possibly matching TRBD2 (5 bases). The CDR3 spans 17 residues. V shed 1 base and J shed 5 bases, with 21 bases lying between them. In germline, CDR1 is MNHEY, CDR2 SMNVEV (reference sequence). CDR3 loop: CASSLFPAPGNPHEQYF. CDR3 nucleotide sequence: TGTGCCAGCAGTTTATTCCCCGCCCCGGGGAATCCCCACGAGCAGTACTTC.

V usage is TRBV10-3 and J usage is TRBJ1-3; TRBD1 is a possible D gene (5 bases). Germline lookup yields CDR1 ENHRY and CDR2 SYGVKD. The V end was cut by 2 bases, the J end by 0 bases, with 11 bases between. This CDR3 is built from 16 residues. DNA of the CDR3: TGTGCCATCAGTGAGGGACACAGGAGCTCTGGAAACACCATATATTTT. Amino acids: CAISEGHRSSGNTIYF.

The chain has TRBV20-1 and TRBJ1-5; D call uncertain. V was cut by 3 bases and J by 1 base, with 10 bases left in between. The germline CDR1 and CDR2 sequences are DFQATT and SNEGSKA (reference sequence). The CDR3 contains 14 residues. The chain's CDR3 is CSASSGVSNQPQHF. Here the CDR3 DNA reads TGCAGTGCTAGTTCTGGCGTAAGCAATCAGCCCCAGCATTTT.

V gene TRBV5-6 combines with J gene TRBJ1-1, with unresolved D. The CDR3 runs 14 residues. Per the germline V gene, CDR1 is SGHDT and CDR2 is YYEEEE. V lost 3 bases, J lost 0 bases, and 9 bases lay in between. Here the CDR3 reads CASSSRYLNTEAFF. The DNA for the CDR3 is TGTGCCAGCAGCTCCAGGTACTTGAACACTGAAGCTTTCTTT.

The CDR3 nucleotides are TGTGCCAGCAGCCAAGGGGTTGGATACAATTCACCCCTCCACTTT. Amino acids: CASSQGVGYNSPLHF. The chain is built from TRBV14 and TRBJ1-6; D is undetermined. CDR1 and CDR2 (germline): SGHDN, FVKESK. Trimming removed 1 base at V and 7 bases at J, with 11 bases between. The CDR3 has 15 residues.

This chain links TRBV19 with TRBJ2-3, with D unclear. Trimming shortened V by 4 bases and J by 6 bases, and 5 bases separated the two germline ends. Germline CDR1 reads LNHDA; CDR2 reads SQIVND (reference sequence). The CDR3 has 11 residues. The CDR3 protein is CASSTGDTQYF. In nucleotides, the CDR3 is TGTGCCAGTAGTACCGGGGATACGCAGTATTTT.

As DNA, the CDR3 is TGTGCCAGCAGTTTACACAGCAGGGGGGGTTACAATGAGCAGTTCTTC. It codes for CASSLHSRGGYNEQFF. The J gene is TRBJ2-1, the V gene TRBV28; D tentatively reads TRBD1 or TRBD2 (7 bases each). The CDR3 has 16 residues. The V end lost 2 bases, the J end lost 4 bases, and 15 bases lay between the germline ends. Germline values: CDR1 MDHEN, CDR2 SYDVKM.

The chain combines TRBV7-9 with TRBJ2-7, with TRBD2 identical over 9 bases. V shed 5 bases and J 4 bases; nucleotides not matched to a gene: 9. This CDR3 contains 15 residues. Germline CDR1 is SEHNR and CDR2 is FQNEAQ (reference sequence). The CDR3 protein is CASSPQDGLAYEQYF. CDR3 bases: TGTGCCAGCAGCCCACAGGACGGACTAGCGTACGAGCAGTACTTC.

The table lists this clone with a count of one. The chain links TRBV2 to TRBJ2-3; D possibly matches TRBD1 or TRBD2 (5 bases each). The germline V gene has CDR1 SNHLY and CDR2 FYNNEI. V lost 2 bases, J lost 2 bases, and 8 bases lay in between. The CDR3 extends over 14 amino acids. The CDR3 DNA sequence: TGTGCCAGCAGTGAACAGGGACCCACAGATACGCAGTATTTT. It translates to CASSEQGPTDTQYF. Variable domain in full (rest from reference TRBV2 and TRBJ2-3): EPEVTQTPSHQVTQMGQEVILRCVPISNHLYFYWYRQILGQKVEFLVSFYNNEISEKSEIFDDQFSVERPDGSNFTLKIRSTKLEDSAMYFCASSEQGPTDTQYFGPGTRLTVL.

The rearrangement uses TRBV12-3 or TRBV12-4 and TRBJ1-2; D is perhaps TRBD1 (5 bases). This CDR3 spans 13 amino acids. With 7 bases removed from V and 6 bases from J, the gap between germline ends came to 15 bases. CDR3 in amino acids: CASTHPGSDGYTF. CDR3 DNA sequence: TGTGCCAGCACCCATCCAGGGTCGGATGGCTACACCTTC.